The table lists the clone carrying this TCR beta chain with a few counts. Its antigen is as yet unknown. The data stem from a study of T cell repertoires in cytomegalovirus infection. Study information: Signatures in public TCR beta sequences pointed to both CMV infection and matching HLA type. Study-wide points: It was HLA-C-restricted CMV-specific TCR beta clonotypes that dominated the response ex vivo.

This CDR3 has 12 residues. V lost 5 bases and J 4 bases, leaving 8 bases between the germline ends. Per germline, CDR1 MNHEY and CDR2 SVGAGI. Using its own MiXCR run on the reads, TCRdb lists one record per CDR3 protein. The sample holds approximately 500,000 distinct CDR3 sequences, more than 15% seen once. This TCR derives from a human donor in good health (CMV status not recorded). Some clones in this sample may be carry-over from other donors' samples. Sample: CD8+ T cells from PBMCs. The chain joins TRBV6-5 to TRBJ2-5, with TRBD1 as a possible D gene (5 bases). The CDR3 nucleotides read TGTGCCAGCAGTGGGGCTGGAGAGACCCAGTACTTC. Translated: CASSGAGETQYF.